The 3 T cell receptor beta chains presented below share a single source sample, sequenced in a study of control samples from healthy donors and cancer patients (TCRdb year 2020). The library relied on the immunoSEQ multiplex PCR assay. Sourced from immuneACCESS, this table was stored by TCRdb with only in-frame sequences that have V and J called. A share of the clones is absent; for the studies checked, an unresolved V gene accounts for under half, and the remainder has no known explanation. Here the sample has some 79,000 clones; approximately 91% occur a single time. The top ten clonotypes cover 6.5% to 7.5% of the sample. The specimen sequenced was blood. The receptor set was obtained from a man aged 50 to 59 in good health.

The genes are TRBV5-4 and TRBJ2-5; 7 bases map to TRBD2. V was pared by 4 bases and J by 5 bases, with 5 bases of the junction left unmatched. The CDR3 runs to 13 residues. Germline-derived CDR1 and CDR2 are SGHNT and YYREEE (reference sequence). The chain's CDR3 is CASSQLAYETQYF. CDR3 DNA: TGTGCCAGCAGCCAACTAGCGTACGAGACCCAGTACTTC. Full variable domain (rest looked up from reference TRBV5-4 and TRBJ2-5): ETGVTQSPTHLIKTRGQQVTLRCSSQSGHNTVSWYQQALGQGPQFIFQYYREEENGRGNFPPRFSGLQFPNYSSELNVNALELDDSALYLCASSQLAYETQYFGPGTRLLVL.

This clone was observed once. This chain uses TRBV20-1 with TRBJ2-1; D unclear. Trimming removed 3 bases at V and 4 bases at J, with 19 bases between. Germline V gene sequence: CDR1 DFQATT, CDR2 SNEGSKA (reference sequence). This CDR3 contains 16 residues. CDR3 bases: TGCAGTGCTAGTATCCCCACAGTCGCCTCATACAATGAGCAGTTCTTC. The encoded protein is CSASIPTVASYNEQFF.

The chain recombines TRBV10-3 with TRBJ2-7; 7 bases are a match to TRBD1. CDR1 ENHRY and CDR2 SYGVKD come from the germline V gene. After removal of 5 bases from V and 0 bases from J, the junction contained 10 bases not matched to a gene. The CDR3 has 16 residues. The CDR3 sequence is CAISFGGQESSYEQYF. As DNA, the CDR3 is TGTGCCATCAGTTTCGGAGGACAGGAGAGCTCCTACGAGCAGTACTTC.